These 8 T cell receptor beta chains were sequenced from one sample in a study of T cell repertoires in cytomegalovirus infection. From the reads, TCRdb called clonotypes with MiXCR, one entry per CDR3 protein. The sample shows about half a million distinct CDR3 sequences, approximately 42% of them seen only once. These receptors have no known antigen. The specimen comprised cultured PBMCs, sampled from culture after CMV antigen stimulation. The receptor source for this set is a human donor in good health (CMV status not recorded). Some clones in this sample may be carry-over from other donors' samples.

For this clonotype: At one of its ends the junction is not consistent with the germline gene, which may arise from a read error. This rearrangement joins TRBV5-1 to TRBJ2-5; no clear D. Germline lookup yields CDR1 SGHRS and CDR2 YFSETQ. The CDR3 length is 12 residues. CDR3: CASSLEQETQYF. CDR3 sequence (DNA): TGTGCCAGCAGCTTAGAGCAAGAGACCCAGTACTTC.

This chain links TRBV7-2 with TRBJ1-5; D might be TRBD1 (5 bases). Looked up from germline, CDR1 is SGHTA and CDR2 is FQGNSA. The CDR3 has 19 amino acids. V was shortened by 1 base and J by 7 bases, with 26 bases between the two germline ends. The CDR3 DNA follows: TGTGCCAGCAGCTTAGACTTTAGTGTTGGGGCAGGCCAAACCCAGCCCCAGCATTTT. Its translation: CASSLDFSVGAGQTQPQHF.

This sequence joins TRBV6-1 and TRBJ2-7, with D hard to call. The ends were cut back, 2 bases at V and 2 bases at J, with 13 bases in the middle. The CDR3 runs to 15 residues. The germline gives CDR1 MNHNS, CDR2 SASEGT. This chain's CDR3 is CASSEHPEPTYEQYF. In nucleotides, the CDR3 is TGTGCCAGCAGTGAACACCCGGAGCCGACCTACGAGCAGTACTTC.

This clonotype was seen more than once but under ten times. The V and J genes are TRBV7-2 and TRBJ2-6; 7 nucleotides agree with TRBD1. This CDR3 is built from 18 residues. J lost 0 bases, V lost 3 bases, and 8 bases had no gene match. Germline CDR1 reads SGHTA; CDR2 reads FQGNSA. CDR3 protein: CASSLRPQGVSGANVLTF. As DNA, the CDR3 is TGTGCCAGCAGCTTGAGACCTCAGGGGGTCTCTGGGGCCAACGTCCTGACTTTC.

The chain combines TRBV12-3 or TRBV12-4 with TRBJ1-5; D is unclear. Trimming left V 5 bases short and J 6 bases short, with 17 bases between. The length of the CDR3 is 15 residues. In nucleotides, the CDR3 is TGTGCCAGCAGTCCGCGGATGGGCGATTTTCAGCCCCAGCATTTT. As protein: CASSPRMGDFQPQHF.

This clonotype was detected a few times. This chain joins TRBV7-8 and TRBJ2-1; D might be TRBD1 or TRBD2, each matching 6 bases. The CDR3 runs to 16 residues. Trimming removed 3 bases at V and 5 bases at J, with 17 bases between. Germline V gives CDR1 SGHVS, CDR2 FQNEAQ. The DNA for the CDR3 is TGTGCCAGCAGCTTTAAAGGGGGGACCGGTGACAATGAGCAGTTCTTC. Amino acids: CASSFKGGTGDNEQFF.

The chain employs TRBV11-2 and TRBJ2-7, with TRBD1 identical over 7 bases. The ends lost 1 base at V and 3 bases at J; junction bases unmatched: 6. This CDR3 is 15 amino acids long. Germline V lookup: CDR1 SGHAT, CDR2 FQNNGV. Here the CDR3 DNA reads TGTGCCAGCAGCTTAGGGCTCGGGACAGTCTACGAGCAGTACTTC. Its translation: CASSLGLGTVYEQYF.

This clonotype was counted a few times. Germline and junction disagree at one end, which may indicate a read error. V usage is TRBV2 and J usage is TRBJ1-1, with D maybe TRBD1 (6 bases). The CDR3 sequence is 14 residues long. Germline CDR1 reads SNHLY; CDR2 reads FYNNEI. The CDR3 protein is CASGHPFLQGSTRF. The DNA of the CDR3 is TGTGCCAGCGGCCACCCCTTCCTACAGGGAAGCACTCGCTTT.